Below, 27 T cell receptor beta chains from the same sample are listed, as sequenced in a study of T cells in Graves' hyperthyroidism and ophthalmopathy. What was amplified from RNA transcripts were TCR beta CDR3 regions. First-round RT-PCR of the TCR CDR3 relied on the HTBI primer set. TCRdb recomputed calls from the multiplex PCR reads with MiXCR, one row per CDR3 protein. Counted here are about 510,000 distinct CDR3 sequences, over 45% occurring once; the ten biggest clones make up around two fifths. Sequencing was carried out using peripheral blood or thyroid tissue (not recorded which). The origin of the receptors is an adult woman with Graves' disease, either hyperthyroidism or ophthalmopathy (not recorded which).

Of note for this clonotype: No conserved phenylalanine or tryptophan ends this CDR3, so it is likely a read error. The DNA is omitted, as the CDR3 cannot be located on it reliably, and the CDR3 follows TCRdb's listing. The V gene is TRBV7-9, the J gene TRBJ2-5; TRBD2 was called by the table and not checked on the DNA. Germline V lookup: CDR1 SEHNR, CDR2 FQNEAQ (reference sequence). The CDR3 sequence runs 10 residues, both termini included. CDR3 loop: CASSPPSGDY.

The rearrangement links TRBV4-1 to TRBJ1-4, with D perhaps TRBD1 (5 bases). The V and J ends lost 3 bases and 3 bases respectively, with 11 bases between them. Germline CDR1 reads MGHRA; CDR2 reads YSYEKL. This CDR3 spans 15 amino acids. The CDR3 spells CASSQGPGPNEKLFF. The CDR3 nucleotides read TGCGCCAGCAGCCAGGGCCCGGGACCTAATGAAAAACTGTTTTTT.

The V call is TRBV7-9, the J call TRBJ1-6, with D tentatively TRBD1 (6 bases). This CDR3 is built from 15 residues. CDR1 and CDR2 (germline): SEHNR, FQNEAQ (reference sequence). V gave up 4 bases and J gave up 9 bases, with 16 bases separating them. The CDR3 is CASSYTGGGFSPLHF. The DNA of the CDR3 is TGTGCCAGCAGCTACACCGGGGGGGGCTTTTCACCCCTCCACTTT.

This clonotype was detected a few times. V and J are TRBV18 and TRBJ2-7; 8 bases are a match to TRBD1. J lost 5 bases, V lost 8 bases, and 8 bases had no gene match. The germline V gene encodes CDR1 KGHSH and CDR2 LQKENI. The CDR3 spans 13 residues. The chain's CDR3 is CASERQGNNEQYF. CDR3 DNA: TGTGCCAGCGAACGACAGGGGAACAACGAGCAGTACTTC.

The V and J genes are TRBV20-1 and TRBJ1-5; D uncertain. The V end lost 3 bases, the J end lost 0 bases, and 6 bases lay between the germline ends. The CDR3 runs 13 residues. Germline CDR1 and CDR2: DFQATT and SNEGSKA (reference sequence). The CDR3 protein is CSARSFSNQPQHF. CDR3 sequence (DNA): TGCAGTGCTAGGTCTTTTAGCAATCAGCCCCAGCATTTT.

This clonotype was counted only a few times. J is TRBJ1-5 and V is TRBV30; TRBD1 might be the D (5 bases). Germline-derived CDR1 and CDR2 are GTSNPN and SVGIG (reference sequence). The CDR3 length is 13 residues. Trimming took 0 bases from V and 4 from J, leaving 7 bases between them. The CDR3 spells CAWSVQANQPQHF. In DNA, the CDR3 is TGTGCCTGGAGTGTACAGGCAAATCAGCCCCAGCATTTT. Supplemented by reference TRBV30 and TRBJ1-5, the full variable domain reads SQTIHQWPATLVQPVGSPLSLECTVEGTSNPNLYWYRQAAGRGLQLLFYSVGIGQISSEVPQNLSASRPQDRQFILSSKKLLLSDSGFYLCAWSVQANQPQHFGDGTRLSIL.

About this clonotype itself: This may be a read error: a much more frequent sequence differs by one nucleotide. J is TRBJ2-5 and V is TRBV5-1, with D possibly TRBD1 on 6 matching bases. This CDR3 comprises 14 residues. The V end lost 4 bases, the J end lost 2 bases, and 12 bases lay between the germline ends. CDR1 is SGHRS and CDR2 is YFSETQ in the germline V gene. CDR3 residues: CASSAGQIQETQYF. The CDR3 bases are TGCGCCAGCAGCGCCGGACAGATACAAGAGACCCAGTACTTC.

This clonotype has just a few counts. Since a much larger clone is just one base distant, this may be a read error. V is TRBV5-8 and J is TRBJ2-5; TRBD2 aligns across 13 bases. V trimming: 0 bases; J trimming: 2 bases; junction bases outside the gene matches: 1. This CDR3 has 16 amino acids. The V gene's germline CDR1 is SGHTS and CDR2 YDEGEE. The CDR3 protein is CASSLVLAGGQETQYF. DNA of the CDR3: TGTGCCAGCAGCTTGGTACTAGCGGGAGGGCAAGAGACCCAGTACTTC.

The V call is TRBV18, the J call TRBJ1-1; D ambiguous. The CDR3 contains 16 residues. The germline CDR1 and CDR2 sequences are KGHSH and LQKENI. The V end was cut by 3 bases, the J end by 1 base, with 15 bases between. The DNA of the CDR3 is TGTGCCAGCTCACCCCTATCAATGAGGACGAACACTGAAGCTTTCTTT. Translating it yields CASSPLSMRTNTEAFF.

This sequence joins TRBV2 and TRBJ2-2; possible D gene TRBD2, 5 bases. Germline loops: CDR1 SNHLY, CDR2 FYNNEI. Trimming stripped 8 bases from V and 8 bases from J, with 12 bases between. The CDR3 contains 12 residues. CDR3 nucleotides: TGTGCCAGCCAAGGACTGACGGGGGAGCTGTTTTTT. It codes for CASQGLTGELFF.

The V call is TRBV6-5, the J call TRBJ2-2, with 10 bases lining up with TRBD2. V lost 8 bases and J lost 1; bases outside the gene matches: 7. Germline CDR1 and CDR2: MNHEY and SVGAGI. The CDR3 totals 16 residues. The CDR3 loop reads CASLRLAGGNTGELFF. DNA of the CDR3: TGTGCCAGCCTAAGATTAGCGGGAGGGAACACCGGGGAGCTGTTTTTT.

Many counts were recorded for this clonotype. This sequence joins TRBV3-1 and TRBJ1-2, with 7 bases matching TRBD1. The CDR3 spans 12 residues. CDR1 and CDR2 (germline): LGHDT, YNNKEL (reference sequence). J gave up 6 bases and V 4 bases, and 2 bases lay outside the gene matches. The CDR3, as DNA: TGTGCCAGCAGCCGACAGGGCGATGGCTACACCTTC. The encoded protein is CASSRQGDGYTF. Variable domain in full (rest from reference TRBV3-1 and TRBJ1-2): DTAVSQTPKYLVTQMGNDKSIKCEQNLGHDTMYWYKQDSKKFLKIMFSYNNKELIINETVPNRFSPKSPDKAHLNLHINSLELGDSAVYFCASSRQGDGYTFGSGTRLTVV.

This clonotype was seen only a few times. The J gene is TRBJ2-7, the V gene TRBV7-9, with D maybe TRBD2 (5 bases). Trimming removed 0 bases at V and 7 bases at J, with 16 bases between. The germline CDR1 and CDR2 sequences are SEHNR and FQNEAQ (reference sequence). The CDR3 consists of 15 residues. CDR3 DNA sequence: TGTGCCAGCAGCTTAGCTGACGGACGGGATTCGGAGCAGTACTTC. It translates to CASSLADGRDSEQYF.

The chain joins TRBV29-1 to TRBJ2-7; 8 bases fit TRBD1. The germline gives CDR1 SQVTM, CDR2 ANQGSEA. The CDR3 has 12 residues. Losses at the gene ends were 6 bases for V and 5 bases for J; bases not matched to a gene: 6. The CDR3, as DNA: TGCAGCGTGAGACAGGGGACCAACGAGCAGTACTTC. It translates to CSVRQGTNEQYF.

This clonotype appeared many times. This chain connects TRBV12-3 or TRBV12-4 to TRBJ2-2; D is uncertain. V was trimmed by 8 bases and J by 4 bases, leaving 14 bases between them. The CDR3 length is 14 residues. The CDR3 spells CASGPLESTGELFF. Written as DNA, the CDR3 is TGTGCCAGCGGACCTTTAGAATCCACCGGGGAGCTGTTTTTT.

This clonotype was recorded many times. This chain uses TRBV15 with TRBJ1-6, with TRBD1 matching 7 bases. V shed 1 base and J 9 bases; nucleotides not matched to a gene: 9. The CDR3 consists of 16 residues. In germline, CDR1 is LNHNV, CDR2 YYDKDF (reference sequence). The CDR3 is CATSRGLGTASSPLHF. CDR3 nucleotides: TGTGCCACCAGCAGAGGCCTCGGGACAGCGAGTTCACCCCTCCACTTT. Full variable domain (outside the CDR3, taken from reference TRBV15 and TRBJ1-6): DAMVIQNPRYQVTQFGKPVTLSCSQTLNHNVMYWYQQKSSQAPKLLFHYYDKDFNNEADTPDNFQSRRPNTSFCFLDIRSPGLGDTAMYLCATSRGLGTASSPLHFGNGTRLTVT.

This clonotype was observed at least ten times. The chain combines TRBV15 with TRBJ2-5, with TRBD2 matching over 7 bases. The CDR3 has 15 amino acids. Per germline, CDR1 LNHNV and CDR2 YYDKDF (reference sequence). After removal of 2 bases from V and 4 bases from J, the junction contained 7 bases not matched to a gene. DNA of the CDR3: TGTGCCACCAGCAGACCTCGGGGGGAGGGAGAGACCCAGTACTTC. It specifies CATSRPRGEGETQYF.

This chain connects TRBV7-9 to TRBJ2-5, with D maybe TRBD2 (5 bases). The V end was cut by 2 bases, the J end by 4 bases, with 11 bases between. CDR3 size: 14 residues. The V gene's germline CDR1 is SEHNR and CDR2 FQNEAQ (reference sequence). Written as DNA, the CDR3 is TGTGCCAGCAGCTTAATTCAGCTAGCAGAGACCCAGTACTTC. Protein sequence: CASSLIQLAETQYF.

This clonotype was recorded many times. V usage is TRBV29-1 and J usage is TRBJ2-5; D ambiguous. The CDR3 is 12 residues long. Germline lookup yields CDR1 SQVTM and CDR2 ANQGSEA. V lost 5 bases and J 3 bases, leaving 10 bases between the germline ends. CDR3 loop: CSVYGPEETQYF. CDR3 DNA sequence: TGCAGCGTTTATGGGCCAGAAGAGACCCAGTACTTC.

Comments on this clonotype: Being one base from a much bigger clone, this may be a read error. The rearrangement uses TRBV6-1 and TRBJ2-1, with 7 bases matching TRBD2. The CDR3 is 13 amino acids. CDR1 and CDR2 from the germline V gene are MNHNS and SASEGT. V lost 6 bases to trimming and J lost 10 bases; unmatched junction nucleotides: 9. The chain's CDR3 is CASRGLGSYEQFF. CDR3 nucleotide sequence: TGTGCCAGCAGAGGACTAGGGTCCTACGAGCAGTTCTTC.

This rearrangement joins TRBV9 to TRBJ1-2; 9 nucleotides match TRBD1. V lost 3 bases to trimming and J lost 4 bases; unmatched junction nucleotides: 7. Looked up from germline, CDR1 is SGDLS and CDR2 is YYNGEE. The CDR3 has 15 residues. The CDR3 coding sequence is TGTGCCAGCAGCGGGGGACAGGGTACTAGCTATGGCTACACCTTC. Amino acid sequence: CASSGGQGTSYGYTF. The full variable domain, rest sourced from reference TRBV9 and TRBJ1-2, is DSGVTQTPKHLITATGQRVTLRCSPRSGDLSVYWYQQSLDQGLQFLIQYYNGEERAKGNILERFSAQQFPDLHSELNLSSLELGDSALYFCASSGGQGTSYGYTFGSGTRLTVV.

J is TRBJ1-5 and V is TRBV20-1; possible D gene TRBD1, 5 bases. Trimming took off 3 bases at V and 5 bases at J, with 8 bases between the two ends. Per the germline V gene, CDR1 is DFQATT and CDR2 is SNEGSKA (reference sequence). The CDR3 is 12 residues long. CDR3 region: CSASRGDQPQHF. The CDR3 DNA is TGCAGTGCTAGCAGAGGGGATCAGCCCCAGCATTTT.

This clonotype was observed at least ten times. The chain joins TRBV12-3 or TRBV12-4 to TRBJ1-2; 10 bases line up with TRBD1. V lost 8 bases and J lost 0; bases outside the gene matches: 0. This CDR3 has 13 residues. In nucleotides, the CDR3 is TGTGCCAGCGGACAGGGGGCTAACTATGGCTACACCTTC. Its protein is CASGQGANYGYTF.

This clonotype has at least ten counts. This chain links TRBV11-2 with TRBJ1-5; maybe TRBD1 (5 bases). The CDR3 contains 14 residues. The V end was cut by 5 bases, the J end by 2 bases, with 10 bases between. Germline V gene sequence: CDR1 SGHAT, CDR2 FQNNGV. The CDR3 DNA reads as TGTGCCAGCAGCGCAGGGTTTGGCAATCAGCCCCAGCATTTT. Translating gives CASSAGFGNQPQHF.

Comment on this clonotype: It is likely a read error, because the conserved phenylalanine at the end of the CDR3 is missing. The DNA is left out, because the CDR3 cannot be placed on it with certainty; the CDR3 is given as TCRdb lists it. The chain joins TRBV14 to TRBJ2-2; the D call of TRBD2 is as the table states it, not checked on the DNA. The CDR3 contains 10 residues when both ends are counted. Germline CDR1 and CDR2: SGHDN and FVKESK. CDR3 sequence reads: CASSRLAGVN.

V and J are TRBV29-1 and TRBJ2-2, with TRBD2 identical over 10 bases. This CDR3 contains 16 residues. CDR1 and CDR2 (germline): SQVTM, ANQGSEA. Trimming took 4 bases from V and 4 from J; bases not matched to a gene: 9. CDR3 sequence reads: CSVVSSGRAGTGELFF. The CDR3 nucleotides read TGCAGCGTTGTAAGCAGCGGGAGGGCGGGCACCGGGGAGCTGTTTTTT.

The chain links TRBV6-5 to TRBJ2-7, with TRBD1 as a possible D gene (6 bases). Germline CDR1 MNHEY, CDR2 SVGAGI. CDR3 length: 14 amino acids. V was trimmed by 6 bases and J by 1 base, leaving 13 bases between them. This chain's CDR3 is CASRGQRDSYEQYF. Here the CDR3 DNA reads TGTGCCAGCAGGGGACAAAGGGATTCCTACGAGCAGTACTTC.